This entry lists 14 T cell receptor beta chains sequenced from one sample in a study of cytomegalovirus exposure and HLA in healthy donors. PCR primers comprised 60 Vbeta and 13 Jbeta primers. Measured with immunoSEQ multiplex PCR; TCRdb has only the in-frame clones, and not every one. The table shows 73,000 or so clones, with 60% to 75% occurring only once. Sequenced sample: PBMCs. The receptors originated from a woman aged 40 to 50 in good health and CMV-seropositive.

The rearrangement links TRBV18 to TRBJ2-2; 8 bases line up with TRBD2. The CDR3 runs 15 residues. Germline V gives CDR1 KGHSH, CDR2 LQKENI. V lost 3 bases, J lost 5 bases, and 5 bases stayed unmatched. CDR3 nucleotides: TGTGCCAGCTCACCTTCCTTAGCGGGAACCGGGGAGCTGTTTTTT. Protein sequence: CASSPSLAGTGELFF.

The chain couples TRBV2 to TRBJ1-2, with a weak D call TRBD1 (6 bases). This CDR3 is 12 amino acids long. Germline CDR1 is SNHLY and CDR2 is FYNNEI. Trimming removed 6 bases at V and 6 bases at J, with 11 bases between. CDR3 residues: CASSEQGHGYTF. The CDR3 DNA reads as TGTGCCAGCAGCGAACAGGGTCATGGCTACACCTTC.

The chain is built from TRBV14 and TRBJ1-2; D remains ambiguous. Trimming pared 0 bases from V and 4 bases from J, leaving 6 bases between. The CDR3 has 13 amino acids. Germline lookup yields CDR1 SGHDN and CDR2 FVKESK. The CDR3 region is CASSQDRSYGYTF. The CDR3 DNA reads as TGTGCCAGCAGCCAAGATAGATCCTATGGCTACACCTTC.

V usage is TRBV7-6 and J usage is TRBJ2-5, with D tentatively TRBD2 (6 bases). Trimming removed 0 bases at V and 5 bases at J, with 10 bases between. Germline lookup yields CDR1 SGHVS and CDR2 FNYEAQ. CDR3 length equals 14 residues. CDR3 sequence reads: CASSLAGGSETQYF. Written as DNA, the CDR3 is TGTGCCAGCAGCTTAGCGGGGGGTAGCGAGACCCAGTACTTC. Based on the CDR3 plus reference TRBV7-6 and TRBJ2-5, the full variable domain is GAGVSQSPRYKVTKRGQDVALRCDPISGHVSLYWYRQALGQGPEFLTYFNYEAQQDKSGLPNDRFSAERPEGSISTLTIQRTEQRDSAMYRCASSLAGGSETQYFGPGTRLLVL.

This chain's CDR3 is CSARVRSSTF. The CDR3 nucleotides read TGCAGTGCTAGAGTACGTTCGAGTACCTTC. The chain recombines TRBV20-1 with TRBJ1-2; D not certain. The germline V gene encodes CDR1 DFQATT and CDR2 SNEGSKA (reference sequence). V was cut by 1 base and J by 14 bases, with 11 bases left in between. This CDR3 comprises 10 residues.

V gene TRBV5-8 combines with J gene TRBJ2-7; TRBD1 agrees at 10 bases. Per germline, CDR1 SGHTS and CDR2 YDEGEE. The CDR3 contains 16 residues. J lost 4 bases, V lost 0 bases, and 7 bases had no gene match. The CDR3: CASSLAFRDRGYEQYF. The CDR3 DNA sequence: TGTGCCAGCAGCTTGGCGTTCCGGGACAGGGGATACGAGCAGTACTTC.

As DNA, the CDR3 is TGTGCCAGCAGTCTTTCCGGACAGCTCTCCTACGAGCAGTACTTC. Its translation: CASSLSGQLSYEQYF. This sequence joins TRBV28 and TRBJ2-7; D may be TRBD1 (6 bases). V dropped 5 bases and J dropped 0 bases, with 14 bases sitting between them. Germline loops: CDR1 MDHEN, CDR2 SYDVKM. The CDR3 runs to 15 residues.

The V gene is TRBV19, the J gene TRBJ2-5; D not certain. The germline V gene has CDR1 LNHDA and CDR2 SQIVND (reference sequence). The V and J ends lost 5 bases and 5 bases respectively, with 12 bases between them. This CDR3 region has 13 residues. The DNA of the CDR3 is TGTGCCAGTAGTGGTCAGATTTGGGAGACCCAGTACTTC. Its translation is CASSGQIWETQYF.

This clone has only a few counts. V usage is TRBV30 and J usage is TRBJ1-5; no clear D gene. Per germline, CDR1 GTSNPN and CDR2 SVGIG (reference sequence). V was pared by 0 bases and J by 7 bases, with 13 bases between. This CDR3 is built from 14 residues. DNA of the CDR3: TGTGCCTGGAGTGTACGTGGAGGGTACCAGCCCCAGCATTTT. This codes for CAWSVRGGYQPQHF.

A few counts support this clone. The V call is TRBV30, the J call TRBJ1-5; D remains ambiguous. This CDR3 is built from 13 residues. Germline V gives CDR1 GTSNPN, CDR2 SVGIG (reference sequence). V shed 5 bases and J shed 4 bases, with 12 bases lying between them. CDR3 in amino acids: CAWGSSGNQPQHF. DNA of the CDR3: TGTGCCTGGGGGTCAAGCGGTAATCAGCCCCAGCATTTT.

This clone turned up a few times. The chain joins TRBV6-6 to TRBJ2-5; tentative D call: TRBD1 (6 bases). V was cut by 2 bases and J by 5 bases, with 9 bases left in between. The CDR3 totals 13 residues. The germline gives CDR1 MNHNY, CDR2 SVGAGI (reference sequence). The CDR3 DNA reads as TGTGCCAGCAGTTACGGGGGCGGGGAGACCCAGTACTTC. Its protein is CASSYGGGETQYF.

The chain has TRBV19 and TRBJ2-7; D is uncertain. The CDR3 covers 11 residues. Germline V lookup: CDR1 LNHDA, CDR2 SQIVND (reference sequence). Trimming removed 8 bases from V and 5 bases from J, with 10 bases in between. CDR3 coding DNA: TGTGCCAGTGGGCAGAGAGACGAGCAGTACTTC. As protein: CASGQRDEQYF.

The chain employs TRBV4-2 and TRBJ2-7; D perhaps matches TRBD1 (5 bases). The V gene's germline CDR1 is LGHNA and CDR2 YNFKEQ. V lost 5 bases and J 6 bases, leaving 8 bases between the germline ends. The CDR3 runs 11 residues. In DNA, the CDR3 is TGTGCCAGCAGCGCAGGGTTCGAGCAGTACTTC. It encodes CASSAGFEQYF.

The chain recombines TRBV5-8 with TRBJ1-2; TRBD1 matches at 7 bases. Germline loops: CDR1 SGHTS, CDR2 YDEGEE. The V and J ends lost 2 bases and 4 bases, in that order; junction bases with no gene match: 11. The CDR3 sequence is 16 residues long. The CDR3 protein is CASSLGGQGDVYGYTF. The CDR3 nucleotides read TGTGCCAGCAGCTTAGGAGGCCAGGGGGATGTCTATGGCTACACCTTC.